This TCR beta chain was identified during a study of metastatic and nonmetastatic thyroid tumors. Study-wide background: The comparison covered peripheral blood and tumor or nodule tissue in malignant and benign thyroid patients. General study findings and limits: Compared with benign nodules, malignant thyroid tumors were reported to have significantly higher TCR beta diversity in both blood and tumor.

Every patient was untreated before thyroid surgery. In its sample, this clone was seen many times. What it binds is not known. V was clipped by 2 bases and J by 3 bases, with 15 bases between them. The germline V gene encodes CDR1 GTSNPN and CDR2 SVGIG (reference sequence). The CDR3 has 15 residues. TCRdb reanalyzed the PCR reads with MiXCR. The sample yields about 6,400 clones, 30% to 35% seen once. The rearrangement links TRBV30 to TRBJ2-3; D perhaps matches TRBD2 (6 bases). Sequencing was carried out using tumor tissue. This TCR was recovered from a female donor with papillary thyroid cancer or a benign thyroid nodule (not recorded which). Some clones in this sample may be carry-over from other donors' samples. This chain's CDR3 is CAWSSRDSFTDTQYF. CDR3 sequence (DNA): TGTGCCTGGAGTAGTCGGGACTCCTTTACAGATACGCAGTATTTT.